The entry below describes one T cell receptor (beta chain). No antigen is known for it. Read sequence stops 3 residues before the CDR3 end, and the germline J gene provides the missing end. Recipients received nonmyeloablative bone marrow transplants from related graft donors, with transient mixed chimerism. Unstimulated Tregs (CD4+CD25+CD127-) and CD4+CD25- non-Tregs were sorted from PBMCs. V lost 3 bases and J lost 7; bases outside the gene matches: 4. This CDR3 contains 14 residues. The germline gives CDR1 SGHNT, CDR2 YENEEA. This record comes from a study of Tregs in tolerant kidney transplant recipients. Study observations and caveats: For some patients, primers changed over time, blocking nucleotide-level comparison. Expanding Tregs on activated donor B cells appeared to best identify donor-specific TCRbeta clones. Validation in larger populations is needed because few patients were studied.

The repertoire was sequenced with immunoSEQ multiplex PCR; TCRdb's copy has only in-frame clones and lacks some. The sample's table shows 25,000 or so clones. The rearrangement links TRBV11-3 to TRBJ2-2; TRBD2 aligns across 8 bases. This specimen was CD4+ T cells from blood (PBMCs), taken 6 months after the transplant. This sequence originates from a human patient who received a combined kidney and bone marrow transplant. Some of the T cells may derive from the graft donor. The CDR3: CASSFSGMVGELFF. The sequenced CDR3 bases are TGTGCCAGCAGCTTTAGCGGGATGGTCGGGGAG.